This is a list of T cell receptor beta chains from one sample in a study of identical twins. TCRdb analysed the 5' RACE reads with MiXCR anew, one entry per CDR3 protein. The table has about 810,000 distinct CDR3 sequences, approximately 13% seen once. This sample also belongs to another study, concerning yellow fever vaccine responses in identical twins.

The sequenced material came from PBMCs. The receptors shown here come from a woman aged 18 to 35 in good health. Both conserved end residues are part of each CDR3. Fields, in order: D gene, V gene, clone size, J gene, CDR3 DNA, CDR3 protein. A D gene is named only where the DNA matches it firmly. Clone size is given for some rows only: seen once, a few or many times, or a class if the clone is expanded.

D: .; V: TRBV4-2; size: few; J: TRBJ2-1; DNA: TGTGCCAGCAGCCAAGTTGGCACTGAGCAGTTCTTC; CDR3: CASSQVGTEQFF
D: TRBD2; V: TRBV10-1; size: .; J: TRBJ2-5; DNA: TGCGCCAGCAGCCCTGGGACTAGCGGGGCGGAGACCCAGTACTTC; CDR3: CASSPGTSGAETQYF
D: .; V: TRBV28; size: .; J: TRBJ1-1; DNA: TGTGCCAGCAGTTTATTGAAACGGAACACTGAAGCTTTCTTT; CDR3: CASSLLKRNTEAFF
D: TRBD2; V: TRBV3-1; size: few; J: TRBJ2-1; DNA: TGTGCCAGCAGCCAAACTCCCTCTAGCGGGTACAATGAGCAGTTCTTC; CDR3: CASSQTPSSGYNEQFF
D: .; V: TRBV6-1; size: few; J: TRBJ1-2; DNA: TGTGCCAGCAGTGCCCCGACGGGGGTTTGGGGCTACACCTTC; CDR3: CASSAPTGVWGYTF
D: .; V: TRBV4-1; size: many; J: TRBJ2-1; DNA: TGCGCCAGCAGCTCTCTGGGCAAGAGTCGGGTCTACAATGAGCAGTTCTTC; CDR3: CASSSLGKSRVYNEQFF
D: .; V: TRBV20-1; size: few; J: TRBJ2-5; DNA: TGCAGTGCTAGAAAAAGGGACCCCGGGAGATATAAAGAGACCCAGTACTTC; CDR3: CSARKRDPGRYKETQYF
D: .; V: TRBV27; size: .; J: TRBJ2-1; DNA: TGTGCCAGCAGTTTATCCTTGACGGGTGAGCAGTTCTTC; CDR3: CASSLSLTGEQFF
D: .; V: TRBV12-3/TRBV12-4; size: .; J: TRBJ2-5; DNA: TGTGCCAGCAGTCCCGCGGGTACGGGGGAGACCCAGTACTTC; CDR3: CASSPAGTGETQYF
D: TRBD1; V: TRBV5-1; size: .; J: TRBJ1-4; DNA: TGCGCCAGCAAGACGACCCCCGGGACAGGGATTAATGAAAAACTGTTTTTT; CDR3: CASKTTPGTGINEKLFF
D: TRBD2; V: TRBV6-1; size: .; J: TRBJ2-1; DNA: TGTGCCAGCAGTGAAGCACTAGCGGGGCCCTACAATGAGCAGTTCTTC; CDR3: CASSEALAGPYNEQFF
D: TRBD2; V: TRBV19; size: .; J: TRBJ2-3; DNA: TGTGCCAGTAGTATATCGGCGGGAGGGGCAGATACGCAGTATTTT; CDR3: CASSISAGGADTQYF
D: .; V: TRBV7-9; size: .; J: TRBJ2-1; DNA: TGTGCCAGCAGCCTACAGGGAAAGGAGCAGTTCTTC; CDR3: CASSLQGKEQFF
D: .; V: TRBV29-1; size: few; J: TRBJ2-3; DNA: TGCAGCGTTGGTGGGCGATGGACAGATACGCAGTATTTT; CDR3: CSVGGRWTDTQYF
D: TRBD2; V: TRBV6-1; size: few; J: TRBJ2-7; DNA: TGTGCCAGCAGTGACCCGACTAGCGGCTACGAGCAGTACTTC; CDR3: CASSDPTSGYEQYF
D: TRBD1; V: TRBV20-1; size: .; J: TRBJ1-5; DNA: TGCAGTGCTAGAGTCCCGGGACAGGAAGCAAGTCAGCCCCAGCATTTT; CDR3: CSARVPGQEASQPQHF
D: .; V: TRBV20-1; size: .; J: TRBJ2-1; DNA: TGCAGTGCCCAAAGTCCAGGGGCTCGGGATAACAATGAGCAGTTCTTC; CDR3: CSAQSPGARDNNEQFF
D: .; V: TRBV6-5; size: few; J: TRBJ2-3; DNA: TGTGCCAGCAGTTACTTAAGAGGAGGATTCACAGATACGCAGTATTTT; CDR3: CASSYLRGGFTDTQYF
D: .; V: TRBV2; size: few; J: TRBJ2-1; DNA: TGTGCCACCTCGGGGGACTCCCCCTTGGGTGAGCAGTTCTTC; CDR3: CATSGDSPLGEQFF
D: .; V: TRBV12-3/TRBV12-4; size: many; J: TRBJ2-1; DNA: TGTGCCACCGAGAATGAGCAGTTCTTC; CDR3: CATENEQFF
D: .; V: TRBV12-3/TRBV12-4; size: few; J: TRBJ1-2; DNA: TGTGCCAGCAGTTTTAGAGGAGGGTCTGGCTACACCTTC; CDR3: CASSFRGGSGYTF
D: .; V: TRBV3-1; size: many; J: TRBJ2-5; DNA: TGTGCCAGCAGCCAAGAAAGGGCCGCGACTAACCAAGAGACCCAGTACTTC; CDR3: CASSQERAATNQETQYF
D: .; V: TRBV7-8; size: .; J: TRBJ2-1; DNA: TGTGCCAGCAGCCGAGGGACAAATCGTAATGAGCAGTTCTTC; CDR3: CASSRGTNRNEQFF
D: .; V: TRBV12-3/TRBV12-4; size: many; J: TRBJ2-7; DNA: TGTGCCAGCAGTTTTGCGAGGGTGGACGAGCAGTACTTC; CDR3: CASSFARVDEQYF
D: TRBD1; V: TRBV29-1; size: .; J: TRBJ1-2; DNA: TGCAGCGTTGAGGCAGGGGGCGCGAATAGTGGCTACACCTTC; CDR3: CSVEAGGANSGYTF
D: TRBD2; V: TRBV20-1; size: .; J: TRBJ2-7; DNA: TGCAGTGCTAGAGATGGGTGGACTAGCGACTACGAGCAGTACTTC; CDR3: CSARDGWTSDYEQYF
D: TRBD2; V: TRBV3-1; size: .; J: TRBJ2-1; DNA: TGTGCCAGCAGCCCAGCGGGACTAGCGGTAAACAATGAGCAGTTCTTC; CDR3: CASSPAGLAVNNEQFF
D: .; V: TRBV12-5; size: .; J: TRBJ2-2; DNA: TGTGCTAGTGGGCCCGGACAGATGAACACCGGGGAGCTGTTTTTT; CDR3: CASGPGQMNTGELFF
D: TRBD2; V: TRBV7-6; size: .; J: TRBJ2-1; DNA: TGTGCCAGCAGCTTAACACTCTCGTTAGCGGGAGTACTCTACAATGAGCAGTTCTTC; CDR3: CASSLTLSLAGVLYNEQFF
D: TRBD2; V: TRBV11-2; size: .; J: TRBJ2-5; DNA: TGTGCCAGCAGCTGGACGGTGGGTAGCGGGAGAAACCAAGAGACCCAGTACTTC; CDR3: CASSWTVGSGRNQETQYF
D: TRBD1; V: TRBV7-2; size: .; J: TRBJ2-3; DNA: TGTGCCAGCAGCTTAGTCTCGTACGGGACAGGGACAGATACGCAGTATTTT; CDR3: CASSLVSYGTGTDTQYF
D: .; V: TRBV18; size: few; J: TRBJ2-1; DNA: TGTGCCAGCTCACCACAACTATTAAGGCATGCGGATGAGCAGTTCTTC; CDR3: CASSPQLLRHADEQFF
D: .; V: TRBV3-1; size: .; J: TRBJ2-3; DNA: TGTGCCAGCAGCCAAGCGTCGGGCAGGGCAGATACGCAGTATTTT; CDR3: CASSQASGRADTQYF
D: TRBD1; V: TRBV11-2; size: few; J: TRBJ2-7; DNA: TGTGCCAGCAGCCCCGGACAGGGGGCAGCATCCTATGGCTACGAGCAGTACTTC; CDR3: CASSPGQGAASYGYEQYF
D: .; V: TRBV29-1; size: many; J: TRBJ2-6; DNA: TGCAGCGTTACTTACTCTGGGGCCAACGTCCTGACTTTC; CDR3: CSVTYSGANVLTF
D: TRBD2; V: TRBV29-1; size: many; J: TRBJ2-1; DNA: TGCAGCCTAGAGACTAGCGGGAGATACAATGAGCAGTTCTTC; CDR3: CSLETSGRYNEQFF
D: TRBD1; V: TRBV5-1; size: few; J: TRBJ1-1; DNA: TGCGCCAGCAGTCGCTACACGGGACAGTTGAACACTGAAGCTTTCTTT; CDR3: CASSRYTGQLNTEAFF
D: .; V: TRBV5-6; size: .; J: TRBJ2-6; DNA: TGTGCCAGCACCCGGAGGGGGGCTCTCTCCGGGGCCAACGTCCTGACTTTC; CDR3: CASTRRGALSGANVLTF
D: .; V: TRBV10-3; size: few; J: TRBJ1-2; DNA: TGTGCCATCAGTGAAAAGGAGTCTATGGGCTACACCTTC; CDR3: CAISEKESMGYTF
D: .; V: TRBV20-1; size: few; J: TRBJ2-7; DNA: TGCAGTGCTAGATTGGTGGGACGGGGCTACGAGCAGTACTTC; CDR3: CSARLVGRGYEQYF
D: TRBD1; V: TRBV5-1; size: few; J: TRBJ2-7; DNA: TGCGCCAGCAGCTGGGCGGACAGGGCCTACGAGCAGTACTTC; CDR3: CASSWADRAYEQYF
D: TRBD2; V: TRBV20-1; size: few; J: TRBJ2-2; DNA: TGCAGTGCTAGAGATAGGGGCGGGAGGGCCGCCGGGGAGCTGTTTTTT; CDR3: CSARDRGGRAAGELFF
D: .; V: TRBV20-1; size: few; J: TRBJ1-4; DNA: TGCAGTGCTAGAGATTCCCGAAATAATGAAAAACTGTTTTTT; CDR3: CSARDSRNNEKLFF
D: TRBD1; V: TRBV5-5; size: .; J: TRBJ2-5; DNA: TGTGCCAGCAGCCCCGGCCCCGACAGGGAGATAGAGACCCAGTACTTC; CDR3: CASSPGPDREIETQYF
D: TRBD2; V: TRBV11-2; size: .; J: TRBJ2-2; DNA: TGTGCCAGCAGCATAAAGACTAGCGGGGGGGCGTACACCGGGGAGCTGTTTTTT; CDR3: CASSIKTSGGAYTGELFF
D: TRBD2; V: TRBV3-1; size: many; J: TRBJ2-1; DNA: TGTGCCAGCGGTGGACTAGCGGGGAATGAGCAGTTCTTC; CDR3: CASGGLAGNEQFF
D: TRBD2; V: TRBV5-1; size: few; J: TRBJ2-3; DNA: TGCGCCAGCAGCCCAGGGGCTAGCGGGGTGGTGGATACGCAGTATTTT; CDR3: CASSPGASGVVDTQYF
D: .; V: TRBV2; size: few; J: TRBJ2-1; DNA: TGTGCCAGCAGTAGGTCGGGGACACTAACCTACAATGAGCAGTTCTTC; CDR3: CASSRSGTLTYNEQFF